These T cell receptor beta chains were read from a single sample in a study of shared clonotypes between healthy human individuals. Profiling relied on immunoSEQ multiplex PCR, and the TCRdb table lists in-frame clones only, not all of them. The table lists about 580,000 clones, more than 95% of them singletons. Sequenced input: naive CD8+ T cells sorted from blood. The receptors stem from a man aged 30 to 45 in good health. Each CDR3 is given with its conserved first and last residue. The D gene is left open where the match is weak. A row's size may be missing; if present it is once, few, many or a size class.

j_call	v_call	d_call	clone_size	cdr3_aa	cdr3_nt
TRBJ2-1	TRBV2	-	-	CASSRNPGYNEQFF	TGTGCCAGCAGTAGAAACCCTGGGTACAATGAGCAGTTCTTC
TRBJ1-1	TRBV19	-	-	CASRPPGFRGTEAFF	TGTGCCAGTAGACCCCCCGGGTTCCGAGGGACTGAAGCTTTCTTT
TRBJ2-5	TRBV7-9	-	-	CASSLDRATQETQYF	TGTGCCAGCAGCTTAGACAGGGCGACCCAAGAGACCCAGTACTTC
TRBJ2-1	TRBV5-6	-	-	CASSLGAQGAYNEQFF	TGTGCCAGCAGCTTGGGAGCTCAAGGGGCCTACAATGAGCAGTTCTTC
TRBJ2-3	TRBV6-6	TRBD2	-	CASSYVAGRTDTQYF	TGTGCCAGCAGTTACGTAGCGGGGCGCACAGATACGCAGTATTTT
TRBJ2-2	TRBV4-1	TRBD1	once	CASSPRQGTGTGELFF	TGCGCCAGCAGCCCCCGACAGGGGACGGGGACCGGGGAGCTGTTTTTT
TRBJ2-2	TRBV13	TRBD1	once	CASSSMDRVDGELFF	TGTGCCAGCAGCTCGATGGACAGGGTCGACGGGGAGCTGTTTTTT
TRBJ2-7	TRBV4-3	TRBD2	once	CASSQDSLAGGYEQYF	TGCGCCAGCAGCCAAGACTCACTAGCGGGAGGATACGAGCAGTACTTC
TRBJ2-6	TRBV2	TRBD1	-	CASSGVPRQGSLSGANVLTF	TGTGCCAGCAGTGGAGTCCCCCGACAGGGGAGTCTCTCTGGGGCCAACGTCCTGACTTTC
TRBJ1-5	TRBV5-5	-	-	CASSLAGAGNQPQHF	TGTGCCAGCAGCTTGGCCGGGGCGGGCAATCAGCCCCAGCATTTT
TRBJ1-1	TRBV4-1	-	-	CASSQEGGVTEAFF	TGCGCCAGCAGCCAAGAGGGGGGAGTCACTGAAGCTTTCTTT
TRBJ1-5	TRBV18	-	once	CASSRTGRGQPQHF	TGTGCCAGCTCCCGCACGGGCAGGGGTCAGCCCCAGCATTTT
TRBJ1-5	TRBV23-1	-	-	CASSLHYSNQPQHF	TGCGCCAGCAGTCTACATTATAGCAATCAGCCCCAGCATTTT
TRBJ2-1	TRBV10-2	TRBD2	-	CASRDGTSSNNEQFF	TGCGCCAGCAGGGATGGGACTAGCAGTAACAATGAGCAGTTCTTC
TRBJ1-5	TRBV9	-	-	CASSVDGFQPQHF	TGTGCCAGCAGCGTAGATGGGTTCCAGCCCCAGCATTTT
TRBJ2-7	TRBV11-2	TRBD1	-	CASSPQGWEQYF	TGTGCCAGCAGCCCACAGGGGTGGGAGCAGTACTTC
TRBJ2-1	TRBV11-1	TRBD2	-	CASSFTGTSGYNEQFF	TGTGCCAGCAGTTTCACCGGGACTAGCGGATACAATGAGCAGTTCTTC
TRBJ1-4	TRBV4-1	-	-	CASSQETGTVEKLFF	TGCGCCAGCAGCCAAGAGACAGGCACTGTTGAAAAACTGTTTTTT
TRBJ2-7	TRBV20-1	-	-	CSARSGFEQYF	TGCAGTGCTCGGAGTGGCTTCGAGCAGTACTTC
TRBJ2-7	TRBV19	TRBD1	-	CASSITGGLDEQYF	TGTGCCAGTAGTATCACAGGGGGCCTGGACGAGCAGTACTTC
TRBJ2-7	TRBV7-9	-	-	CASSSRGYEQYF	TGTGCCAGCAGCAGTCGCGGGTACGAGCAGTACTTC
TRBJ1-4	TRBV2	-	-	CASSDVQFNEKLFF	TGTGCCAGCAGTGACGTCCAGTTTAATGAAAAACTGTTTTTT
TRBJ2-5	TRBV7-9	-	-	CASSFMGQEETQYF	TGTGCCAGCAGCTTTATGGGGCAGGAAGAGACCCAGTACTTC
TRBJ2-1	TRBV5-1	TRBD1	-	CASSLVGQPSYNEQFF	TGCGCCAGCAGCTTGGTGGGACAGCCCTCCTACAATGAGCAGTTCTTC
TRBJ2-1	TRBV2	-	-	CASSEMKVPGEQFF	TGTGCCAGCAGTGAAATGAAAGTGCCCGGTGAGCAGTTCTTC
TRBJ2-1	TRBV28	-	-	CASSSLTGDEQFF	TGTGCCAGCAGTTCCCTAACTGGGGATGAGCAGTTCTTC
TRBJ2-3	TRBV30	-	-	CAWSPDTSSTDTQYF	TGTGCCTGGAGTCCGGACACCTCTAGCACAGATACGCAGTATTTT
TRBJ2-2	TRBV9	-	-	CASSVLGDTGELFF	TGTGCCAGCAGCGTTTTGGGGGACACCGGGGAGCTGTTTTTT
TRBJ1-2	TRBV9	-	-	CASSVDSYYGYTF	TGTGCCAGCAGCGTAGACAGTTACTATGGCTACACCTTC